One and the same sample provided the 25 T cell receptor beta chains below, sequenced in a study of T-cell memory formation after mild COVID-19 (dated by TCRdb to the early 2020s). The library was prepared using 5' RACE. Data came from an Illumina NovaSeq 6000. The public reads were reanalyzed by TCRdb: fastp trimming at Q25, MiXCR alignment, in-frame beta chains only. CDR3 protein sequences are deduplicated, and each keeps its most common genes and DNA. The sample records roughly 550,000 distinct CDR3 sequences, roughly 21% of which are singletons. Around 12% of the sample lies in the top ten. The sample taken for sequencing was PBMCs or a T cell subset sorted from them (not recorded which). Receptors originate from an adult woman who had mild COVID-19 (a few samples of this study predate the infection). The sample titles of this study are shuffled in the database, so cell type and time point are left out; the donor was told from shared clones.

The sample holds many counts of this clonotype. This sequence joins TRBV12-3 or TRBV12-4 and TRBJ1-2; no clear D. The CDR3 extends over 16 amino acids. Between the trimmed V and J ends, which lost 5 bases and 2 bases, there was a span of 18 bases. CDR3 sequence (DNA): TGTGCCAGCAGTCTAAGAGTCCTCGCCTGGAACTATGGCTACACCTTC. As protein: CASSLRVLAWNYGYTF.

The chain carries TRBV3-1 and TRBJ2-3, with D perhaps assigned TRBD1 or TRBD2 (6 bases each). This CDR3 region has 14 residues. V was trimmed by 5 bases and J by 0 bases, leaving 9 bases between them. Germline V lookup: CDR1 LGHDT, CDR2 YNNKEL (reference sequence). CDR3 protein: CASSKGGSTDTQYF. DNA of the CDR3: TGTGCCAGCAGCAAGGGGGGTAGCACAGATACGCAGTATTTT.

This clonotype was picked up a small number of times. The chain links TRBV7-8 to TRBJ1-5; D remains ambiguous. V was shortened by 1 base and J by 9 bases, with 7 bases between the two germline ends. The length of the CDR3 is 12 residues. CDR1 SGHVS and CDR2 FQNEAQ come from the germline V gene. This chain's CDR3 is CASSLDGWPQHF. The CDR3 DNA sequence: TGTGCCAGCAGCTTAGATGGGTGGCCCCAGCATTTT.

This clonotype showed up many times. The chain has TRBV5-6 and TRBJ1-4; no clear D gene. Trimming cost V 0 bases and J 7 bases, with 4 bases left between them. CDR3 size: 12 residues. The germline V gene has CDR1 SGHDT and CDR2 YYEEEE. In nucleotides, the CDR3 is TGTGCCAGCAGCTTGGTTGGTGAAAAACTGTTTTTT. Translated, it gives CASSLVGEKLFF.

The chain combines TRBV7-9 with TRBJ1-1; no clear D gene. The germline V gene encodes CDR1 SEHNR and CDR2 FQNEAQ (reference sequence). This CDR3 is 14 amino acids long. Trimming shortened V by 4 bases and J by 1 base, and 10 bases separated the two germline ends. As DNA, the CDR3 is TGTGCCAGCAGCTGGCGGCTTCCGAACACTGAAGCTTTCTTT. This encodes CASSWRLPNTEAFF.

Comment on this clonotype: This may stem from a read error, because a much larger clone lies one nucleotide away. The chain recombines TRBV7-3 with TRBJ2-2, with 13 bases lining up with TRBD2. This CDR3 is 15 amino acids long. Germline lookup yields CDR1 SGHTA and CDR2 FQGTGA. CDR3 nucleotides: TGTGCCAGCAGCCAGACTAGCGGGGGGAACGGGGAGCCGTTTTTT. This encodes CASSQTSGGNGEPFF.

This clonotype has only a few counts. The CDR3: CASSQNGAWRETQYF. The DNA for the CDR3 is TGCGCCAGCAGCCAAAACGGGGCCTGGAGGGAGACCCAGTACTTC. The genes are TRBV4-3 and TRBJ2-5; D may be TRBD1 or TRBD2 (5 bases each). Germline assignment: CDR1 LGHNA and CDR2 YSLEER. Trimming took 2 bases from V and 5 from J, leaving 15 bases between them. The CDR3 spans 15 residues.

This clonotype was seen ten or more times. The chain combines TRBV12-3 or TRBV12-4 with TRBJ2-4; D is uncertain. CDR3 length: 15 residues. Trimming removed 1 base at V and 0 bases at J, with 7 bases between. CDR3 DNA: TGTGCCAGCAGTTTAGAGGGCCTAGCCAAAAACATTCAGTACTTC. Its translation is CASSLEGLAKNIQYF.

This clonotype showed up just once. The J gene is TRBJ1-1, the V gene TRBV7-2, with D uncertain. The CDR3 totals 12 residues. Trimming removed 5 bases from V and 7 bases from J, with 11 bases in between. Germline V gene sequence: CDR1 SGHTA, CDR2 FQGNSA. CDR3 loop: CASSLPWVEAFF. CDR3 nucleotides: TGTGCCAGCAGCCTCCCATGGGTTGAAGCTTTCTTT.

A note on this clonotype: At one of its ends the junction is not consistent with the germline gene, which may arise from a read error. This chain joins TRBV12-3 or TRBV12-4 and TRBJ1-1; 7 bases fit TRBD1. The length of the CDR3 is 15 residues. The CDR3 DNA reads TGTGCCAGCAGGTTAAACAGGGGCCTGAACACTAAAGCTTTCTTT. Its protein is CASRLNRGLNTKAFF.

The table lists this clonotype with a few counts. The chain recombines TRBV20-1 with TRBJ2-5; 9 nucleotides match TRBD1. The CDR3 contains 13 residues. CDR1 DFQATT and CDR2 SNEGSKA come from the germline V gene (reference sequence). V gave up 7 bases and J gave up 5 bases; unmatched junction bases: 8. For the CDR3, the DNA is TGCAGTGTACAGGGGGCGAATGAGGAGACCCAGTACTTC. Encoded protein: CSVQGANEETQYF.

The chain recombines TRBV15 with TRBJ2-1, with D perhaps matching TRBD2 (5 bases). The V and J ends lost 9 bases and 6 bases respectively, with 21 bases between them. The length of the CDR3 is 15 residues. Germline CDR1 and CDR2: LNHNV and YYDKDF (reference sequence). The CDR3 nucleotides read TGTGCCACGGCGAAAGGTGGGAGTGAACCCAATGAGCAGTTCTTC. Translated, it gives CATAKGGSEPNEQFF.

This chain connects TRBV5-1 to TRBJ2-7, with TRBD2 matching 9 bases. The V gene's germline CDR1 is SGHRS and CDR2 YFSETQ. V lost 2 bases, J lost 5 bases, and 5 bases stayed unmatched. The CDR3 runs 14 residues. This CDR3 is CASSLLAGSDEQYF. The CDR3 DNA reads as TGCGCCAGCAGCTTACTAGCGGGTTCTGACGAGCAGTACTTC.

The rearrangement joins TRBV11-1 to TRBJ2-3, with D unclear. Trimming pared 4 bases from V and 4 bases from J, leaving 6 bases between. The CDR3 has 12 amino acids. Germline CDR1 is SGHAT and CDR2 is FQDESV (reference sequence). In DNA, the CDR3 is TGTGCCAGCAGCTCAGGAGCAGATACGCAGTATTTT. Translating it yields CASSSGADTQYF.

This clonotype was found many times. V gene TRBV6-5 combines with J gene TRBJ2-7; 13 nucleotides align to TRBD2. Germline CDR1 is MNHEY and CDR2 is SVGAGI. The CDR3 sequence is 17 residues long. The J segment lost 6 bases and the V segment lost 5 bases, leaving 13 bases of the junction unmatched. The DNA of the CDR3 is TGTGCCAGCAGTCAACCGGGACTAGCGGGGCGGATGTCCGAGCAGTACTTC. It yields the protein CASSQPGLAGRMSEQYF.

The V call is TRBV20-1, the J call TRBJ2-7, with 8 nucleotides matching TRBD2. V shed 3 bases, J shed 5 bases, and the junction held 12 bases outside the gene matches. From germline, CDR1 is DFQATT and CDR2 SNEGSKA (reference sequence). The CDR3 totals 15 residues. The CDR3 coding sequence is TGCAGTGCTAGTCGAGGCGGGGGGCCTCCTAACGAGCAGTACTTC. This encodes CSASRGGGPPNEQYF.

This clonotype appeared a few times. The genes are TRBV20-1 and TRBJ2-1; maybe TRBD2 (5 bases). Deletions cut 7 bases from V and 8 bases from J, with 15 bases between. The CDR3 is 12 amino acids. Germline lookup yields CDR1 DFQATT and CDR2 SNEGSKA (reference sequence). CDR3 nucleotides: TGCAGTGTGGCAGCGGCGTGGGATGAGCAGTTCTTC. Its protein product is CSVAAAWDEQFF.

The rearrangement joins TRBV20-1 to TRBJ2-2; D remains ambiguous. V was shortened by 5 bases and J by 1 base, with 11 bases between the two germline ends. Looked up from germline, CDR1 is DFQATT and CDR2 is SNEGSKA (reference sequence). CDR3 length: 14 residues. CDR3 region: CSARFKGNTGELFF. The CDR3 DNA sequence: TGCAGTGCTCGATTTAAGGGGAACACCGGGGAGCTGTTTTTT.

This clonotype was counted at least ten times. The chain joins TRBV30 to TRBJ2-3, with 7 bases identical to TRBD1. V lost 5 bases, J lost 0 bases, and 8 bases stayed unmatched. The germline V gene encodes CDR1 GTSNPN and CDR2 SVGIG (reference sequence). The CDR3 extends over 15 amino acids. Here the CDR3 DNA reads TGTGCCTGGTATGACAGGGAACCTAGCACAGATACGCAGTATTTT. Its translation: CAWYDREPSTDTQYF.

This clonotype showed up just once. The chain joins TRBV7-9 to TRBJ1-4, with 7 bases matching TRBD1. In germline, CDR1 is SEHNR, CDR2 FQNEAQ (reference sequence). Unmatched junction bases numbered 13, after V lost 4 bases and J lost 8 bases. CDR3 length equals 16 residues. The CDR3 spells CASSSLGDSRQEKLFF. The CDR3 DNA reads TGTGCCAGCAGCTCACTCGGGGACAGCCGACAAGAAAAACTGTTTTTT.

This clonotype was detected only a few times. This chain links TRBV20-1 with TRBJ2-2; TRBD1 might be the D (6 bases). CDR1 is DFQATT and CDR2 is SNEGSKA in the germline V gene (reference sequence). The CDR3 has 14 amino acids. Trimming removed 1 base from V and 4 bases from J, with 10 bases in between. The CDR3 region has the DNA TGCAGTGCTAGAGGGACAGCGGCCACCGGGGAGCTGTTTTTT. Translation: CSARGTAATGELFF.

V usage is TRBV5-5 and J usage is TRBJ2-2; 10 nucleotides line up with TRBD1. After removal of 4 bases from V and 4 bases from J, the junction contained 4 bases not matched to a gene. The CDR3 has 15 residues. The germline gives CDR1 SGHKS, CDR2 YYEKEE (reference sequence). CDR3 DNA sequence: TGTGCCAGCAGCGACAGGGGGCGCGGCACCGGGGAGCTGTTTTTT. Protein sequence: CASSDRGRGTGELFF.

This clonotype was seen at least ten times. The chain joins TRBV5-5 to TRBJ2-7; TRBD2 aligns across 12 bases. J gave up 2 bases and V 5 bases, and 2 bases lay outside the gene matches. CDR1 and CDR2 (germline): SGHKS, YYEKEE (reference sequence). The CDR3 covers 14 residues. The CDR3 region is CASRPSGRAYEQYF. The CDR3 DNA follows: TGTGCCAGCAGGCCTAGCGGGAGGGCCTACGAGCAGTACTTC.

The V gene is TRBV6-2 or TRBV6-3, the J gene TRBJ2-2; 10 bases align to TRBD2. Losses at the gene ends were 8 bases for V and 7 bases for J; bases not matched to a gene: 7. The CDR3 sequence is 14 residues long. The germline V gene encodes CDR1 MNHEY and CDR2 SVGEGT. The chain's CDR3 is CASVSGGANGELFF. CDR3 nucleotides: TGTGCCAGCGTAAGCGGGGGGGCCAACGGGGAGCTGTTTTTT.

This clonotype was counted between two and nine times. V usage is TRBV7-9 and J usage is TRBJ2-7; weak D call: TRBD2 (7 bases). The CDR3 spans 14 residues. Germline values: CDR1 SEHNR, CDR2 FQNEAQ (reference sequence). V was trimmed by 7 bases and J by 4 bases, leaving 17 bases between them. In nucleotides, the CDR3 is TGTGCCAGCACCGGGGAGGGGGTCGGGTACGAGCAGTACTTC. Encoded protein: CASTGEGVGYEQYF.